Following are 30 T cell receptor beta chains from one sample sequenced in a study of T cell responses to AZD1222 COVID-19 vaccine. Here immunoSEQ multiplex PCR was the method, and the copy in TCRdb shows in-frame clones only, minus some. The data show some 130,000 clones, roughly 90% seen once. This sample comprised peripheral blood, obtained on day 0 of AZD1222 vaccination. The receptors were sampled from an adult in good health.

The V gene is TRBV2, the J gene TRBJ1-6; 10 nucleotides align to TRBD1. Germline assignment: CDR1 SNHLY and CDR2 FYNNEI. Trimming at V came to 5 bases and at J to 8 bases, leaving 3 bases not matched to a gene. CDR3 size: 14 residues. The CDR3 nucleotides read TGTGCCAGCAGTTCCGGGACAGGGGATTCACCCCTCCACTTT. This sequence encodes CASSSGTGDSPLHF.

This chain joins TRBV5-5 and TRBJ2-1; D unresolved. The V end lost 3 bases, the J end lost 0 bases, and 13 bases lay between the germline ends. The length of the CDR3 is 16 residues. Germline lookup yields CDR1 SGHKS and CDR2 YYEKEE (reference sequence). The CDR3 sequence is CASSSQPGSSYNEQFF. In DNA, the CDR3 is TGTGCCAGCAGCTCCCAACCGGGTAGCTCCTACAATGAGCAGTTCTTC.

This clone was observed a single time. The rearrangement links TRBV5-1 to TRBJ1-2; unclear D gene. V shed 4 bases and J shed 5 bases, with 18 bases lying between them. This CDR3 is built from 15 residues. The germline V gene has CDR1 SGHRS and CDR2 YFSETQ. The CDR3 DNA reads TGCGCCAGCAGCCGGGCCACGGGAGACCTGTATGGCTACACCTTC. This sequence encodes CASSRATGDLYGYTF.

CDR3 protein: CASSLERSGSSYNEQFF. DNA of the CDR3: TGTGCCAGCAGCTTGGAAAGGAGCGGGAGCTCCTACAATGAGCAGTTCTTC. The chain employs TRBV5-5 and TRBJ2-1, with TRBD2 identical over 8 bases. J lost 0 bases, V lost 0 bases, and 5 bases had no gene match. This CDR3 is built from 17 residues. CDR1 and CDR2 (germline): SGHKS, YYEKEE (reference sequence).

The genes are TRBV5-1 and TRBJ1-4, with no clear D. This CDR3 has 17 amino acids. V was trimmed by 0 bases and J by 2 bases, leaving 14 bases between them. Germline V gene data show CDR1 as SGHRS and CDR2 as YFSETQ. Here the CDR3 reads CASSLDSLRGTNEKLFF. CDR3 sequence (DNA): TGCGCCAGCAGCTTGGATTCGTTACGTGGGACTAATGAAAAACTGTTTTTT.

This chain links TRBV19 with TRBJ1-5; maybe TRBD1 (6 bases). The germline V and J ends were trimmed by 4 bases and 6 bases, with 16 bases remaining between them. Germline V CDR1 and CDR2: LNHDA, SQIVND (reference sequence). CDR3 length equals 15 residues. The CDR3 loop is CASSTGTVRGQPQHF. CDR3 nucleotide sequence: TGTGCCAGTAGTACGGGGACGGTCAGGGGTCAGCCCCAGCATTTT.

This sequence joins TRBV5-1 and TRBJ2-1; 9 bases align to TRBD2. The CDR3 is 15 amino acids. Losses at the gene ends were 2 bases for V and 7 bases for J; bases not matched to a gene: 7. CDR1 is SGHRS and CDR2 is YFSETQ in the germline V gene. The CDR3 sequence: CASSLLAGAGNEQFF. The CDR3 DNA is TGCGCCAGCAGCTTATTAGCGGGAGCGGGAAATGAGCAGTTCTTC.

Of note for this clone: Other DNA sequences within the sample encode an identical CDR3. The rearrangement uses TRBV12-3 or TRBV12-4 and TRBJ1-5, with a weak D call TRBD1 (5 bases). The CDR3 length is 13 residues. The germline V and J ends were trimmed by 3 bases and 6 bases, with 9 bases remaining between them. For the CDR3, the DNA is TGTGCCAGCAGTTTTTGGGGGACTCAGCCCCAGCATTTT. Encoded protein: CASSFWGTQPQHF.

The rearrangement links TRBV25-1 to TRBJ2-7; maybe TRBD2 (5 bases). Germline V CDR1 and CDR2: MGHDK, SYGVNS. V lost 2 bases and J 3 bases, leaving 14 bases between the germline ends. The CDR3 consists of 15 residues. CDR3 coding DNA: TGTGCCAGCAGTGAAGCCGGGATTATTTACTACGAGCAGTACTTC. As protein: CASSEAGIIYYEQYF.

The chain has TRBV5-4 and TRBJ1-2, with D maybe TRBD1 (5 bases). The CDR3 has 12 amino acids. Looked up from germline, CDR1 is SGHNT and CDR2 is YYREEE (reference sequence). V gave up 7 bases and J gave up 8 bases, with 15 bases separating them. As DNA, the CDR3 is TGTGCCAGCGCCGCGGGGGGAGGGGGCTACACCTTC. Translated, it gives CASAAGGGGYTF.

The genes are TRBV29-1 and TRBJ2-1; TRBD1 might be the D (6 bases). V was pared by 5 bases and J by 8 bases, with 16 bases between. Germline CDR1 SQVTM, CDR2 ANQGSEA. CDR3 size: 13 residues. CDR3 bases: TGCAGCGTTAAGCCGACAGGCTCTGATGAGCAGTTCTTC. Translated, it gives CSVKPTGSDEQFF.

The genes are TRBV5-4 and TRBJ1-3; D is uncertain. In germline, CDR1 is SGHNT, CDR2 YYREEE (reference sequence). V dropped 3 bases and J dropped 2 bases, with 3 bases sitting between them. The CDR3 extends over 12 amino acids. The CDR3 loop is CASSSPGNTIYF. CDR3 bases: TGTGCCAGCAGCTCTCCTGGAAACACCATATATTTT.

In this sample, this clone turned up once. The CDR3 nucleotides are TGTGCCAGCAGTGAAGCGAGGGCAGCCCAGGAGCCCCAGCATTTT. It codes for CASSEARAAQEPQHF. This chain uses TRBV6-1 with TRBJ1-5; D remains unclear. Germline V gives CDR1 MNHNS, CDR2 SASEGT. The CDR3 contains 15 residues. Trimming cost V 0 bases and J 8 bases, with 14 bases left between them.

The chain uses TRBV7-9 and TRBJ1-6; 12 nucleotides match TRBD1. The CDR3 runs to 18 residues. In germline, CDR1 is SEHNR, CDR2 FQNEAQ (reference sequence). The ends lost 4 bases at V and 5 bases at J; junction bases unmatched: 9. The CDR3, as DNA: TGTGCCAGCAGCTGGGGACAGGGGGCTGGCTACGATAATTCACCCCTCCACTTT. Protein: CASSWGQGAGYDNSPLHF. The whole variable domain, filled in from reference TRBV7-9 and TRBJ1-6, reads DTGVSQNPRHKITKRGQNVTFRCDPISEHNRLYWYRQTLGQGPEFLTYFQNEAQLEKSRLLSDRFSAERPKGSFSTLEIQRTEQGDSAMYLCASSWGQGAGYDNSPLHFGNGTRLTVT.

The chain links TRBV5-1 to TRBJ2-1, with D maybe TRBD1 (5 bases). Germline V gene data show CDR1 as SGHRS and CDR2 as YFSETQ. CDR3 size: 15 residues. The germline V and J ends were trimmed by 5 bases and 4 bases, with 16 bases remaining between them. The CDR3 sequence is CASRQDGALYNEQFF. The CDR3 coding sequence is TGCGCCAGCAGACAGGACGGAGCCCTATACAATGAGCAGTTCTTC.

This sequence joins TRBV7-2 and TRBJ1-2; 9 nucleotides agree with TRBD1. Germline V CDR1 and CDR2: SGHTA, FQGNSA. With 1 base clipped from V and 7 bases from J, the junction kept 7 bases outside the gene matches. CDR3 length: 15 amino acids. CDR3 sequence (DNA): TGTGCCAGCAGCTTAGGGACAGGGGTTAGAAGTGGCTACACCTTC. Translating gives CASSLGTGVRSGYTF.

The rearrangement uses TRBV7-7 and TRBJ2-7; no clear D gene. In germline, CDR1 is SSHAT, CDR2 FNYEAQ (reference sequence). V lost 0 bases to trimming and J lost 2 bases, with 5 bases between them. This CDR3 comprises 13 residues. This chain's CDR3 is CASSLAEAYEQYF. Here the CDR3 DNA reads TGTGCCAGCAGCTTAGCGGAAGCCTACGAGCAGTACTTC.

The V and J genes are TRBV10-3 and TRBJ1-6; D unclear. Looked up from germline, CDR1 is ENHRY and CDR2 is SYGVKD. Trimming took 6 bases from V and 14 from J, leaving 11 bases between them. This CDR3 has 11 residues. The CDR3 protein is CAIRTAHSLHF. The DNA for the CDR3 is TGTGCCATCAGGACGGCTCACTCCCTCCACTTT.

The chain uses TRBV5-1 and TRBJ2-1; perhaps TRBD2 as D (6 bases). CDR1 is SGHRS and CDR2 is YFSETQ in the germline V gene. The V end lost 3 bases, the J end lost 12 bases, and 13 bases lay between the germline ends. The CDR3 consists of 12 residues. The chain's CDR3 is CASSSSGTLQFF. CDR3 DNA sequence: TGCGCCAGCAGCTCCTCCGGGACTCTGCAGTTCTTC.

The chain employs TRBV6-5 and TRBJ2-2, with D perhaps being TRBD1 or TRBD2 (5 bases each). The CDR3 is 12 amino acids. Germline V lookup: CDR1 MNHEY, CDR2 SVGAGI. Between the trimmed V and J ends, which lost 8 bases and 6 bases, there was a span of 10 bases. The CDR3 spells CASSRGAGELFF. The DNA for the CDR3 is TGTGCCAGCTCCAGAGGGGCCGGGGAGCTGTTTTTT.

The rearrangement joins TRBV10-3 to TRBJ1-6; 7 bases align to TRBD1. The CDR3 is 14 residues long. Per germline, CDR1 ENHRY and CDR2 SYGVKD. Trimming at V came to 6 bases and at J to 7 bases, leaving 6 bases not matched to a gene. CDR3 sequence reads: CAISSGTENSPLHF. Here the CDR3 DNA reads TGTGCCATCAGCTCCGGGACAGAGAATTCACCCCTCCACTTT.

The chain links TRBV9 to TRBJ2-1, with a tentative D call TRBD2 (6 bases). The CDR3 has 15 amino acids. Germline lookup yields CDR1 SGDLS and CDR2 YYNGEE. The V end lost 3 bases, the J end lost 4 bases, and 14 bases lay between the germline ends. CDR3 in DNA: TGTGCCAGCAGCGCCCCGGGACTTGCTTACAATGAGCAGTTCTTC. This sequence encodes CASSAPGLAYNEQFF. Full variable domain (outside the CDR3, taken from reference TRBV9 and TRBJ2-1): DSGVTQTPKHLITATGQRVTLRCSPRSGDLSVYWYQQSLDQGLQFLIQYYNGEERAKGNILERFSAQQFPDLHSELNLSSLELGDSALYFCASSAPGLAYNEQFFGPGTRLTVL.

Only one count was recorded for this clone. The chain links TRBV15 to TRBJ2-7; no clear D gene. Germline loops: CDR1 LNHNV, CDR2 YYDKDF (reference sequence). The CDR3 length is 15 residues. Deletions cut 0 bases from V and 2 bases from J, with 11 bases between. CDR3 loop: CATSRDRSSTYEQYF. The CDR3 DNA is TGTGCCACCAGCAGAGATAGGAGCAGTACCTACGAGCAGTACTTC.

The V and J genes are TRBV5-1 and TRBJ2-5; TRBD2 matches 7 bases. The CDR3 runs to 17 residues. Germline CDR1 SGHRS, CDR2 YFSETQ. The J segment lost 5 bases and the V segment lost 4 bases, leaving 17 bases of the junction unmatched. CDR3 DNA sequence: TGCGCCAGCAGCCAAATTGGAGCCGCGGGAGAGGACGAGACCCAGTACTTC. Encoded protein: CASSQIGAAGEDETQYF. The full variable domain, completed using reference TRBV5-1 and TRBJ2-5, is KAGVTQTPRYLIKTRGQQVTLSCSPISGHRSVSWYQQTPGQGLQFLFEYFSETQRNKGNFPGRFSGRQFSNSRSEMNVSTLELGDSALYLCASSQIGAAGEDETQYFGPGTRLLVL.

This sequence joins TRBV5-1 and TRBJ1-1; D ambiguous. The germline CDR1 and CDR2 sequences are SGHRS and YFSETQ. Trimming removed 5 bases from V and 1 base from J, with 12 bases in between. The CDR3 is made up of 14 amino acids. CDR3: CASRGGRRNTEAFF. CDR3 DNA sequence: TGCGCCAGCAGGGGTGGGAGGCGGAACACTGAAGCTTTCTTT.

The rearrangement uses TRBV18 and TRBJ2-2; the D is unclear. The length of the CDR3 is 14 residues. Germline loops: CDR1 KGHSH, CDR2 LQKENI. V lost 0 bases to trimming and J lost 6 bases, with 8 bases between them. The CDR3 nucleotides read TGTGCCAGCTCACCACCTGCAAGGGCCGGGGAGCTGTTTTTT. This encodes CASSPPARAGELFF.

The chain links TRBV3-1 (or the pseudogene TRBV3-2) to TRBJ2-5, with a possible D match to TRBD2 (7 bases). Germline V CDR1 and CDR2: LGHDT, YNNKEL (reference sequence). Trimming cost V 3 bases and J 2 bases, with 19 bases left between them. The CDR3 extends over 17 amino acids. Here the CDR3 DNA reads TGTGCCAGCAGCCACGTTTCCGGAGGGGGGGCTCAAGAGACCCAGTACTTC. It yields the protein CASSHVSGGGAQETQYF.

This clone was seen only once. This chain joins TRBV2 and TRBJ1-3; D uncertain. Germline V CDR1 and CDR2: SNHLY, FYNNEI. V lost 1 base and J lost 0, with 7 bases in between. The CDR3 has 15 residues. CDR3 in amino acids: CASSEEWISGNTIYF. The CDR3 bases are TGTGCCAGCAGTGAAGAATGGATCTCTGGAAACACCATATATTTT. Full variable domain (remainder filled in from reference TRBV2 and TRBJ1-3): EPEVTQTPSHQVTQMGQEVILRCVPISNHLYFYWYRQILGQKVEFLVSFYNNEISEKSEIFDDQFSVERPDGSNFTLKIRSTKLEDSAMYFCASSEEWISGNTIYFGEGSWLTVV.

The chain joins TRBV3-1 (or the pseudogene TRBV3-2) to TRBJ1-3, with D possibly matching TRBD1 (5 bases). CDR3 length: 14 amino acids. The ends were cut back, 7 bases at V and 0 bases at J, with 10 bases in the middle. Germline CDR1 and CDR2: LGHDT and YNNKEL (reference sequence). The CDR3 DNA reads as TGTGCCAGCACGGGGGGATTCTCTGGAAACACCATATATTTT. It is translated as CASTGGFSGNTIYF.

The V and J genes are TRBV7-2 and TRBJ1-1; D is ambiguous. CDR1 is SGHTA and CDR2 is FQGNSA in the germline V gene. The germline V and J ends were trimmed by 2 bases and 3 bases, with 16 bases remaining between them. This CDR3 spans 16 amino acids. The CDR3 sequence: CASSLSGIRGHTEAFF. DNA for the CDR3: TGTGCCAGCAGCTTATCAGGTATAAGAGGTCACACTGAAGCTTTCTTT.